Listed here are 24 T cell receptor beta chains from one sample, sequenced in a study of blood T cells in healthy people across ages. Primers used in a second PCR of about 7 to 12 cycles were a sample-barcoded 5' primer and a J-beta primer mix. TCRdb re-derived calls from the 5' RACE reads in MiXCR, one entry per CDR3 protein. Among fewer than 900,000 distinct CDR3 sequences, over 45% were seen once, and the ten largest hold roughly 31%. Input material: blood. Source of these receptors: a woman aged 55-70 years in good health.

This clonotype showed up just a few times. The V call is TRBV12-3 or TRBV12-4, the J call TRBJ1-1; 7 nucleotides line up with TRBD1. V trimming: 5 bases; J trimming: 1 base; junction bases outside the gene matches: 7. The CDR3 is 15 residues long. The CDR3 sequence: CASSDPDRWNTEAFF. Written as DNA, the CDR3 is TGTGCCAGCAGTGATCCGGACAGGTGGAACACTGAAGCTTTCTTT.

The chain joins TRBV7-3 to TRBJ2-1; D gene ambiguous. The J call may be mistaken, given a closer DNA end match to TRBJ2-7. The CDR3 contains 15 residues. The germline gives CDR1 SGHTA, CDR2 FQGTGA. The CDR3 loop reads CASSLIPGYYNEQYF. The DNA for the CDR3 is TGTGCCAGCAGCTTAATCCCAGGCTACTACAATGAGCAGTACTTC.

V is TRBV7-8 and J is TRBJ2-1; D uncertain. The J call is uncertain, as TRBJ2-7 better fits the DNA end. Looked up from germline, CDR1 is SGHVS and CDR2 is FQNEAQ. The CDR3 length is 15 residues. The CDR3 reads CASSPLFPSDNEQYF. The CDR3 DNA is TGTGCCAGCAGCCCCCTATTCCCTTCCGACAATGAGCAGTACTTC.

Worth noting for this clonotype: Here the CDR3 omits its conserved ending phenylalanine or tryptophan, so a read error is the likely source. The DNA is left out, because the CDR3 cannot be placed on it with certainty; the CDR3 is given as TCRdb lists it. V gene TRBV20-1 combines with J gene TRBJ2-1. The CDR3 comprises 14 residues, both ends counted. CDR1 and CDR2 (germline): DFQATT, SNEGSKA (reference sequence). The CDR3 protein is CSARDRGRFDERFL.

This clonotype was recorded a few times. CDR3 loop: CASSLGSSTSYEQYF. The CDR3 DNA follows: TGTGCCAGCAGCTTAGGGAGCAGTACCTCCTACGAGCAGTACTTC. The J gene is TRBJ2-7, the V gene TRBV7-2; D is ambiguous. This CDR3 is built from 15 residues. CDR1 is SGHTA and CDR2 is FQGNSA in the germline V gene. V gave up 1 base and J gave up 0 bases, with 10 bases separating them.

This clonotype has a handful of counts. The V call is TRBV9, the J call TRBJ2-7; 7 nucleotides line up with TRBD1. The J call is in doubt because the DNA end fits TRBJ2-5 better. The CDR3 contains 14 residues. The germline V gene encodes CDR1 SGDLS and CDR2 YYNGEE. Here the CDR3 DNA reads TGTGCCAGCAGCGAGGACAGGTCGGAGGAGACCCAGTACTTC. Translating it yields CASSEDRSEETQYF.

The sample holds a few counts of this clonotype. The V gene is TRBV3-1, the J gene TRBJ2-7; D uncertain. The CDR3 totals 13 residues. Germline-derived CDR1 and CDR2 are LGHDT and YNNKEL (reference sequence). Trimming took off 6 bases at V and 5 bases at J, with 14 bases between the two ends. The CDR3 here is CASSRTDGNEQYF. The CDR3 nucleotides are TGTGCCAGCAGTCGAACGGACGGAAACGAGCAGTACTTC.

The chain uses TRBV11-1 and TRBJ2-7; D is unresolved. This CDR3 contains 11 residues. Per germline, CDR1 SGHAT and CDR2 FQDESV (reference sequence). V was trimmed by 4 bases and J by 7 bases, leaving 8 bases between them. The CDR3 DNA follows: TGTGCCAGCAGCTCCATGAATGAGCAGTACTTC. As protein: CASSSMNEQYF.

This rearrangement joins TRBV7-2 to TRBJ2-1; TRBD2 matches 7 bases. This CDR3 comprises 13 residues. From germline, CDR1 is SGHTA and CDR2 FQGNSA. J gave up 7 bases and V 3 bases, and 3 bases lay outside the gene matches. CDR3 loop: CASSLGTMNEQFF. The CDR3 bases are TGTGCCAGCAGCTTGGGGACTATGAATGAGCAGTTCTTC.

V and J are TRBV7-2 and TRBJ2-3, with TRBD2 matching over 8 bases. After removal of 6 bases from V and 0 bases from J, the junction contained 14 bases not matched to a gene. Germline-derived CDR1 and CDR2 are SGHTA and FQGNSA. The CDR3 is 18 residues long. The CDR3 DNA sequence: TGTGCCAGCAGATCGGACCCAGCGGGGGCCCTTAGCACAGATACGCAGTATTTT. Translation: CASRSDPAGALSTDTQYF.

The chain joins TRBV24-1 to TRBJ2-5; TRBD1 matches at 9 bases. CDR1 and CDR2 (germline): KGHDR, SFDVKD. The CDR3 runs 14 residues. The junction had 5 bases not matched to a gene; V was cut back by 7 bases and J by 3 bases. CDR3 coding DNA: TGTGCCACCAGGGGGGACAGGGTAGAAGAGACCCAGTACTTC. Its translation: CATRGDRVEETQYF.

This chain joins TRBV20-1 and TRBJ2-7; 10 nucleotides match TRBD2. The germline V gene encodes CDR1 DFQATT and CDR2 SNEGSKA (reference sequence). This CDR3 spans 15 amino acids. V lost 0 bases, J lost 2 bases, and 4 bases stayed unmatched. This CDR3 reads CSARDPLAGAYEQYF. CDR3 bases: TGCAGTGCTAGAGATCCCCTAGCGGGAGCCTACGAGCAGTACTTC.

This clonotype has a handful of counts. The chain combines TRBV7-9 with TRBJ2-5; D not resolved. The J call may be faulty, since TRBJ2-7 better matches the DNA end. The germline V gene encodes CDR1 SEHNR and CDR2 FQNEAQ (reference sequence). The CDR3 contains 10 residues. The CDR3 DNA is TGTGCCAGCGGATCCCACGAGCAGTACTTC. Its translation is CASGSHEQYF.

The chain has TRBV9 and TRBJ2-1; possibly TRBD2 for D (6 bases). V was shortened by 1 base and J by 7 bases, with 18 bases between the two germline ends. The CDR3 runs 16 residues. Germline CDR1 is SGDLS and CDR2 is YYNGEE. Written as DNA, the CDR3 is TGTGCCAGCAGCGTAACGCTGGCGGGATCAGAAAATGAGCAGTTCTTC. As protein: CASSVTLAGSENEQFF. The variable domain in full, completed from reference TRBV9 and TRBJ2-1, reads DSGVTQTPKHLITATGQRVTLRCSPRSGDLSVYWYQQSLDQGLQFLIQYYNGEERAKGNILERFSAQQFPDLHSELNLSSLELGDSALYFCASSVTLAGSENEQFFGPGTRLTVL.

CDR3 sequence reads: CATSAGTRGQETQYF. The DNA of the CDR3 is TGTGCCACCAGTGCCGGGACTAGGGGCCAAGAGACCCAGTACTTC. This rearrangement joins TRBV24-1 to TRBJ2-5; 8 positions match TRBD2. The CDR3 is 15 residues long. The V and J ends lost 5 bases and 1 base, in that order; junction bases with no gene match: 5. Looked up from germline, CDR1 is KGHDR and CDR2 is SFDVKD.

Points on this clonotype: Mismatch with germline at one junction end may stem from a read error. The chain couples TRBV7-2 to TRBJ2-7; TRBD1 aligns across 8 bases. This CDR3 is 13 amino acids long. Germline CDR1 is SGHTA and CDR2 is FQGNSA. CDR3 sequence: CAGSRTGYYEQYF. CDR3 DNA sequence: TGTGCCGGCAGCCGGACAGGGTACTACGAGCAGTACTTC.

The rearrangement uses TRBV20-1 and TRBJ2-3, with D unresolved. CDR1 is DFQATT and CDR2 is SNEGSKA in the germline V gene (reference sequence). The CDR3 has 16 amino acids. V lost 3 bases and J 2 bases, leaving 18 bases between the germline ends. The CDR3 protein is CSASGPTQSFTDTQYF. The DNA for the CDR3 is TGCAGTGCTAGTGGTCCCACGCAAAGCTTCACAGATACGCAGTATTTT.

CDR3 sequence (DNA): TGTGCCACCAGTGAGGTTGGGGAATCCGTGACTAGCGGCCTCTCCTACAATGAGCAGTTCTTC. The encoded protein is CATSEVGESVTSGLSYNEQFF. The V gene is TRBV24-1, the J gene TRBJ2-1; 9 bases are shared with TRBD2. This CDR3 spans 21 amino acids. Germline-derived CDR1 and CDR2 are KGHDR and SFDVKD. The ends lost 4 bases at V and 0 bases at J; junction bases unmatched: 18.

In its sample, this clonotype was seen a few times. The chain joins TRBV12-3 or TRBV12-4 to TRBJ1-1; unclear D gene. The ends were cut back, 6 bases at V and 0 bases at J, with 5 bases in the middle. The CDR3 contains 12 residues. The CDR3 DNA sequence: TGTGCCAGCAGGCGGTTGAACACTGAAGCTTTCTTT. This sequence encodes CASRRLNTEAFF.

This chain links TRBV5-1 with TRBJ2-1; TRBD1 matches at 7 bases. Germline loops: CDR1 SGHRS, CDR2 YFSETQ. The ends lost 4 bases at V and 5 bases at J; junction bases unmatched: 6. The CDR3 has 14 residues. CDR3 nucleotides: TGCGCCAGCAGCCGTAGGACAGGAGACAATGAGCAGTTCTTC. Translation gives CASSRRTGDNEQFF.

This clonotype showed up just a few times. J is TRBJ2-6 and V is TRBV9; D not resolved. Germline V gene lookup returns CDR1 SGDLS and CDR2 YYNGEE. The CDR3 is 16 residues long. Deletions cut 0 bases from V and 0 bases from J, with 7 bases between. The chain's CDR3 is CASSVERVSGANVLTF. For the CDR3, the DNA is TGTGCCAGCAGCGTAGAACGGGTCTCTGGGGCCAACGTCCTGACTTTC.

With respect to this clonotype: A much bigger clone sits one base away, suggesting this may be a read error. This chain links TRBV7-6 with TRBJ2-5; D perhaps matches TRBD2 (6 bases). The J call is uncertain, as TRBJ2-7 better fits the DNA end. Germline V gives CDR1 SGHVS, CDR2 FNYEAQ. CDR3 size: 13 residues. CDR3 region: CASSLEEGYEQYF. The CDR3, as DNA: TGTGCCAGCAGCTTAGAGGAGGGCTACGAGCAGTACTTC.

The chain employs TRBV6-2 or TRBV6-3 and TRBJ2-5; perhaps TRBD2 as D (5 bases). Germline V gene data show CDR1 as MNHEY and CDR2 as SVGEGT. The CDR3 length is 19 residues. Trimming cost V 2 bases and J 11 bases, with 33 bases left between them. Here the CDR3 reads CASSYIGVLSLSYLLKQYF. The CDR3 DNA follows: TGTGCCAGCAGTTACATCGGGGTTCTGTCACTTTCCTACCTCTTGAAGCAGTACTTC.

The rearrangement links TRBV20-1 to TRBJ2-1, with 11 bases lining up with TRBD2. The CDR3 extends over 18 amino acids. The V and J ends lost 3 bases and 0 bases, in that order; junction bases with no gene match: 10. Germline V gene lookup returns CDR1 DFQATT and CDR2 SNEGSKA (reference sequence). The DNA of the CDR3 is TGCAGTGCTAGCATCAGGGGGACTAGCGGACACTCCTACAATGAGCAGTTCTTC. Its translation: CSASIRGTSGHSYNEQFF.